The rows below give T cell receptor beta chains drawn from one sample of a study of cytomegalovirus exposure and HLA in healthy donors. Data came from immunoSEQ multiplex PCR; TCRdb stores just in-frame clones and leaves some out. The sample lists 60,000 or so clones; about 65% were seen once. The sequencing sample was made of PBMCs. These receptor sequences come from a man between 50 and 59 years old in good health and CMV-seropositive. Each CDR3 is given with its conserved first and last residue. The order of the fields is V gene, CDR3 protein.

v_call: TRBV12-5; cdr3_aa: CASGPPSTEAFF
v_call: TRBV15; cdr3_aa: CATSIRGLWTQYF
v_call: TRBV7-3; cdr3_aa: CASSPEVSSYNEQFF
v_call: TRBV6-5; cdr3_aa: CASSTQTGGTYEQYF
v_call: TRBV30; cdr3_aa: CAWSRGEGYNEQFF
v_call: TRBV13; cdr3_aa: CASSLEDGSGSPGTGELFF
v_call: TRBV7-2; cdr3_aa: CASSSGGDDQPQHF
v_call: TRBV7-2; cdr3_aa: CASSLAGDRSNQPQHF
v_call: TRBV4-1; cdr3_aa: CASTPGGNTEAFF
v_call: TRBV9; cdr3_aa: CASSAPVNTGELFF
v_call: TRBV9; cdr3_aa: CASSVVEQGPYEQYF
v_call: TRBV7-9; cdr3_aa: CASSLRGGDRGYEQYF
v_call: TRBV10-3; cdr3_aa: CAIRMPSGGGTDTQYF
v_call: TRBV4-3; cdr3_aa: CASSQDIRGEAFF
v_call: TRBV27; cdr3_aa: CASSFLPVTGAYTF
v_call: TRBV11-2; cdr3_aa: CASSLRAPGQMNTGELFF
v_call: TRBV6-6; cdr3_aa: CASSEDRLNTEAFF
v_call: TRBV4-2; cdr3_aa: CASSQDRGVLGTNTEAFF
v_call: TRBV29-1; cdr3_aa: CSVSQGGGHQPQHF
v_call: TRBV27; cdr3_aa: CASSLSPNYGYTF
v_call: TRBV27; cdr3_aa: CASSLGGAMNTEAFF
v_call: TRBV13; cdr3_aa: CASSLYQGARSGYTF
v_call: TRBV9; cdr3_aa: CASSVGTSGTWEQYF
v_call: TRBV4-1; cdr3_aa: CASSQQLRETTYEQYF
v_call: TRBV10-3; cdr3_aa: CATALDRGQETQYF
v_call: TRBV19; cdr3_aa: CASNPRQGGEKLFF
v_call: TRBV5-5; cdr3_aa: CASSLTVSLSQPQHF
v_call: TRBV7-9; cdr3_aa: CASSPSGQGLSYEQYF
v_call: TRBV4-1; cdr3_aa: CASSQEQTGSYTYGYTF
v_call: TRBV19; cdr3_aa: CASTLPLAGGSGELFF
v_call: TRBV7-2; cdr3_aa: CASSLSSGRVPYEQYF
v_call: TRBV19; cdr3_aa: CASSTDRGQAYGYTF
v_call: TRBV6-5; cdr3_aa: CASSYVTGGGYTQYF
v_call: TRBV19; cdr3_aa: CASSSSTGANSPLHF
v_call: TRBV5-1; cdr3_aa: CASSLVAGAGTGELFF
v_call: TRBV2; cdr3_aa: CASSVPFEVADTQYF
v_call: TRBV6-1; cdr3_aa: CASSDQAGRAHEQYF
v_call: TRBV4-1; cdr3_aa: CASSQLFLPGQARLNQPQHF
v_call: TRBV10-3; cdr3_aa: CAILGQGSYEQYF
v_call: TRBV19; cdr3_aa: CASRVLDSYNEQFF
v_call: TRBV10-3; cdr3_aa: CAISESDRHVWETQYF
v_call: TRBV6-5; cdr3_aa: CASSSIRYNEQFF
v_call: TRBV7-2; cdr3_aa: CASSPPLTDEQYF
v_call: TRBV19; cdr3_aa: CAGAGTGGGETQYF
v_call: TRBV4-3; cdr3_aa: CASSPTYGGLAGGTDQETQYF
v_call: TRBV27; cdr3_aa: CASSLSPSNEQFF
v_call: TRBV10-2; cdr3_aa: CASRDKYYGYTF
v_call: TRBV5-1; cdr3_aa: CASSGRRDRGPMNTEAFF
v_call: TRBV28; cdr3_aa: CASSFRQGRTEAFF
v_call: TRBV6-1; cdr3_aa: CASSGSGGGYGYTF
v_call: TRBV6-1; cdr3_aa: CASSERTLLRTSEQYF
v_call: TRBV6-5; cdr3_aa: CASSYSGVRVQETQYF
v_call: TRBV4-1; cdr3_aa: CASSPRQGAGEQYF
v_call: TRBV29-1; cdr3_aa: CSVAPEGNQPQHF
v_call: TRBV30; cdr3_aa: CAWSAGGLETQYF
v_call: TRBV27; cdr3_aa: CASTGDTEAFF
v_call: TRBV19; cdr3_aa: CASSVYNEQFF